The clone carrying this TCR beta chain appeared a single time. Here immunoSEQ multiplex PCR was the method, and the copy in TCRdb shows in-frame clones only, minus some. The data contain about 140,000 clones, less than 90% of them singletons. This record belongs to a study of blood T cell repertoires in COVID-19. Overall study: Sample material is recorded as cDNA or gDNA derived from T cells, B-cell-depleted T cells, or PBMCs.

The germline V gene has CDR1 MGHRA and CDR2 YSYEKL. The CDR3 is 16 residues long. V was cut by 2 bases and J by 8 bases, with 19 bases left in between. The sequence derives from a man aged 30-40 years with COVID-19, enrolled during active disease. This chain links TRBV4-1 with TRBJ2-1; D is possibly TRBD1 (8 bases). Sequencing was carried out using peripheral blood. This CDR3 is CASSQSVQGGFHEQFF. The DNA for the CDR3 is TGCGCCAGCAGCCAAAGCGTACAGGGGGGGTTTCATGAGCAGTTCTTC.